This TCR beta chain is from a study of beta chain features in type 1 diabetes (dated by TCRdb to the late 2010s). The study in broad terms: No differences in mean age, gender distribution, total cell number or subset yield were found between patients and healthy donors. The study compared TCRB repertoires of sorted circulating CD4+ T cell subsets between recently diagnosed type 1 diabetes patients and matched healthy donors. Regulatory and stem cell-like memory subsets were obtained from only 8 patients and roughly eight healthy donors, while naive and central memory subsets were obtained from all 28 donors. A total of 90 million to 120 million sorted cells were examined across all samples, and a strong correlation was observed between cell number per subset and RNA yield.

The table lists this clone with a few counts. The antigen it recognizes is unknown. Per-base qualities were not stored, and no clone one base away is much larger. What the research found in general, with its limitations: A moderate but significant shortening of TCRB CDR3 length was observed in type 1 diabetes patients in all four CD4+ subsets. Shorter templates might be favored by PCR, yet because patient and control samples were amplified and corrected together, any such skew would affect both groups equally. Only small numbers of individuals were included in the HLA sub-analyses, which left unresolved whether HLA type had any influence on TCRB rearrangement. Fewer insertions and more nucleotide deletions at VDJ recombination sites were observed in patients with type 1 diabetes, implying thymic rearrangement abnormalities. Sequencing cDNA rather than genomic DNA could over-represent highly expressing activated cells, although activation and CD3 levels did not differ between groups. Naive, central memory and regulatory TCRB repertoires appeared to be more similar among patients than among healthy donors.

A single peripheral blood draw of around 120 mL on average was collected from each donor into heparinised tubes. A BD FACSAria II and a panel including CD45RO, CCR7, CD25, CD127, CD95 and CD27 were used to sort naive, central memory, regulatory and stem cell-like memory CD4+ T cells. Every sorted population had a purity above 98%. Right away, PBMCs were isolated by Lymphoprep density gradient centrifugation and were stained directly, with no culture step. To minimize batch effects, samples were stained and sorted in pairs, one healthy donor with one patient per experiment. V is pruned by 5 bases and J by 4 bases, leaving 5 bases of the junction without a gene match. CDR1 SGHAT and CDR2 FQNNGV are derived from the germline V gene. Counted from cysteine to phenylalanine, this CDR3 has 15 amino acids. Of all the DNA, just the CDR3 is kept, 45 bases in frame from base 1. The High Capacity cDNA Reverse Transcription Kit was used to reverse transcribe all of the isolated RNA, meaning that expressed TCRB transcripts were what got sequenced. Survey-depth immunoSEQ sequencing was performed on stem cell-like memory T cell samples, with an average of about 1 million total reads per sample. Sorted cells were lysed in RLT buffer and RNA was extracted with DNase-treated RNeasy Micro or Mini kits, depending on cell number. Each cell subset was processed separately to prevent cross-contamination, with patient and healthy donor samples processed together. The immunoSEQ multiplex PCR was used to amplify TCRB sequences from cDNA, generating 87-bp fragments that spanned the CDR3 region. Sequencing of the amplicons was done on the Illumina HiSeq platform. In the authors' own workflow: PCR bias was corrected computationally using synthetic template baselines, and reads within Hamming distance 2 were collapsed, with unmergeable singletons discarded. Reads were aligned to IMGT to assign V, D and J genes, CDR3 length, and insertions or deletions at six rearrangement sites. Within each subset, clonotype counts were normalized to the number of sorted cells before true diversity and Gini coefficients were calculated with the tcR R package. Repertoire sharing was quantified using the overlap coefficient calculated on TCRB nucleotide sequences. Held by TCRdb, this immuneACCESS table contains in-frame sequences only and omits some clones. Under half of the omission traces to an unresolved V gene where checked; the cause of the rest is unknown. Clone size and the V and J calls come from that table; the DNA yielded D and trimming. For this sample there are about 25,000 clones; 68% appear just once. Together, the top ten hold 0.9% to 1.4% of the sample.

The TCR comes from a woman in her thirties or forties with type 1 diabetes. Sequenced material: stem cell memory CD4+ T cells from blood. Read against the paper, the sample's cell subset or site label means: stem cell-like memory CD4+ T cells. Here the chain combines TRBV11-2 and TRBJ2-2, and 9 junctional nucleotides match TRBD1. For the CDR3, the sequence is CASSAGTGSTGELFF. The nucleotides read TGTGCCAGCAGCGCCGGGACAGGGAGCACCGGGGAGCTGTTTTTT.